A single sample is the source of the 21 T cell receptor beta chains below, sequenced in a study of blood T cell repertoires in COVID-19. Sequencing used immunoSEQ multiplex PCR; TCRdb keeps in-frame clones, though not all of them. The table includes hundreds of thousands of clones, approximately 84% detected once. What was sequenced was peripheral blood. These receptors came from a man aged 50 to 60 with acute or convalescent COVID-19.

The CDR3: CASQLRTGGEKLFF. In DNA, the CDR3 is TGTGCCAGTCAACTCAGGACAGGGGGTGAAAAACTGTTTTTT. The chain uses TRBV7-9 and TRBJ1-4; TRBD1 matches 10 bases. The germline CDR1 and CDR2 sequences are SEHNR and FQNEAQ (reference sequence). This CDR3 comprises 14 residues. V shed 9 bases and J 7 bases; nucleotides not matched to a gene: 8.

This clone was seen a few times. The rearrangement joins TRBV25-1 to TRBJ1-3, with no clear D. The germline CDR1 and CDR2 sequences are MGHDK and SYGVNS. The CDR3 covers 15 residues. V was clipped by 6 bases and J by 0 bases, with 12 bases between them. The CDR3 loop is CASSRPRNSGNTIYF. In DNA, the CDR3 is TGTGCCAGCAGCCGCCCCAGGAACTCTGGAAACACCATATATTTT.

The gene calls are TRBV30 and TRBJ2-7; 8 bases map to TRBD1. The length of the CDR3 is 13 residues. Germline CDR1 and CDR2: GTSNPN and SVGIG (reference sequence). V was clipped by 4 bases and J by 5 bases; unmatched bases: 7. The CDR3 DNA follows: TGTGCCTGGATTTGGGCAGGGGGCGACGAGCAGTACTTC. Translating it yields CAWIWAGGDEQYF.

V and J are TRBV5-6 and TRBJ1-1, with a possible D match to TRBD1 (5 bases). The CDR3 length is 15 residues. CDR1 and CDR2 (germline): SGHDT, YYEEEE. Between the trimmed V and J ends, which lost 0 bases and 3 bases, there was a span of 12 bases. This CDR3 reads CASSLVPPGHTEAFF. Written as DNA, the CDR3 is TGTGCCAGCAGCTTGGTCCCTCCAGGGCACACTGAAGCTTTCTTT.

CDR3 amino acids: CASRGRDSRYTF. The CDR3 bases are TGTGCCAGCAGAGGACGGGACAGTCGCTACACCTTC. V and J are TRBV25-1 and TRBJ1-2, with 7 bases aligning to TRBD1. This CDR3 region has 12 residues. Losses at the gene ends were 6 bases for V and 9 bases for J; bases not matched to a gene: 7. Per the germline V gene, CDR1 is MGHDK and CDR2 is SYGVNS.

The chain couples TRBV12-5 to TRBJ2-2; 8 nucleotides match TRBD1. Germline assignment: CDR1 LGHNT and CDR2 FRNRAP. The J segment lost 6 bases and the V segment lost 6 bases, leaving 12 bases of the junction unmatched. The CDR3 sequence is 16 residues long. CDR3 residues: CASGSDFADRAGELFF. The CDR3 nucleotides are TGTGCTAGTGGAAGTGACTTCGCGGACAGGGCCGGGGAGCTGTTTTTT.

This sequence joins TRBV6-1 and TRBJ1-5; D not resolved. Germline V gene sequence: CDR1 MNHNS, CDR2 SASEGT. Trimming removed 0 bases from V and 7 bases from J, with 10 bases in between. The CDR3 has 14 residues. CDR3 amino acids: CASSEASMSQPQHF. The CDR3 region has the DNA TGTGCCAGCAGTGAAGCGTCTATGTCGCAGCCCCAGCATTTT.

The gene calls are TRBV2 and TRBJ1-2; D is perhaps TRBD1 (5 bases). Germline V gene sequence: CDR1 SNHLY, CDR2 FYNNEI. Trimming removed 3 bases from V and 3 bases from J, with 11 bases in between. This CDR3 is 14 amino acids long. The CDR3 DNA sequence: TGTGCCAGCAGTGATCAGGGAGGGGACTATGGCTACACCTTC. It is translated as CASSDQGGDYGYTF.

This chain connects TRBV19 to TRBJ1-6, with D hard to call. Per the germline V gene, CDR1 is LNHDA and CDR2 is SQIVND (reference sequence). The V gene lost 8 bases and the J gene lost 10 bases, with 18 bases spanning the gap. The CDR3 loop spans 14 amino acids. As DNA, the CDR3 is TGTGCCAGTTCTTCCGGGATCAGGAAATCACCCCTCCACTTT. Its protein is CASSSGIRKSPLHF.

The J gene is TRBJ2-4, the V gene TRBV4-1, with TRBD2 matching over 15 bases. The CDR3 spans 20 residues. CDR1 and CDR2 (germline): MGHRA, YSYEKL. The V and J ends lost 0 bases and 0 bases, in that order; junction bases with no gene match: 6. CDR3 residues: CASSQETGTSGGRAKNIQYF. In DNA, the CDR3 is TGCGCCAGCAGCCAAGAGACCGGGACTAGCGGGGGGCGAGCCAAAAACATTCAGTACTTC.

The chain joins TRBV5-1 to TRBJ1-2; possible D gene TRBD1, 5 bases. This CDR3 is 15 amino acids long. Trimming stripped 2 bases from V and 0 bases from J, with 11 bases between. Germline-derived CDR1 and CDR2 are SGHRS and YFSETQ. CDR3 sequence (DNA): TGCGCCAGCAGCTTCGGGACTGTAACTAACTATGGCTACACCTTC. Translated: CASSFGTVTNYGYTF.

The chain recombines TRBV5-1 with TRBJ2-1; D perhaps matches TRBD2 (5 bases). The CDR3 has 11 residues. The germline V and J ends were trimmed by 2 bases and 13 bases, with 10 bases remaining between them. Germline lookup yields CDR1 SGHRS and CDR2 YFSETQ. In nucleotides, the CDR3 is TGCGCCAGCAGCTTTGCTAGCAGTCAGTTCTTC. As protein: CASSFASSQFF.

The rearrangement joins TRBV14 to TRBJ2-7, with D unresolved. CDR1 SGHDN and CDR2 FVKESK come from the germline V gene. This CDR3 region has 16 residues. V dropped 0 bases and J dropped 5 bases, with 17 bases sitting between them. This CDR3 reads CASSQDLGRFFHEQYF. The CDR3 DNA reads TGTGCCAGCAGCCAAGATCTGGGCAGGTTTTTTCACGAGCAGTACTTC.

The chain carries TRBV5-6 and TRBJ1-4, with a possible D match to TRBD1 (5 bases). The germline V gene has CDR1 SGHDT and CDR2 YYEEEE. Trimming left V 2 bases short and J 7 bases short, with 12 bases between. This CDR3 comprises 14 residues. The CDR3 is CASSFRGSGEKLFF. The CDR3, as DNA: TGTGCCAGCAGCTTCCGGGGGAGTGGTGAAAAACTGTTTTTT.

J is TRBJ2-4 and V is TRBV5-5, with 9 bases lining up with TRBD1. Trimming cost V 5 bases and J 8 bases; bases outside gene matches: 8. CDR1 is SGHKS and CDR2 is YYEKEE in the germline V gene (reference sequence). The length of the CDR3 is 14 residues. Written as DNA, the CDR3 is TGTGCCAGCAGATCGGGACAGGGATTAGACATTCAGTACTTC. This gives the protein CASRSGQGLDIQYF.

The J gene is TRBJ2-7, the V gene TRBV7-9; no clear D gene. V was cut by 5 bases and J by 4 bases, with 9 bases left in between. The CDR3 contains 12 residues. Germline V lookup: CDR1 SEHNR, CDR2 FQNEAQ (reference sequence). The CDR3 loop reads CASSPERYEQYF. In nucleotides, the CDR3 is TGTGCCAGCAGCCCCGAGAGATACGAGCAGTACTTC. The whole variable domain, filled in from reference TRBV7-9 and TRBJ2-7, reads DTGVSQNPRHKITKRGQNVTFRCDPISEHNRLYWYRQTLGQGPEFLTYFQNEAQLEKSRLLSDRFSAERPKGSFSTLEIQRTEQGDSAMYLCASSPERYEQYFGPGTRLTVT.

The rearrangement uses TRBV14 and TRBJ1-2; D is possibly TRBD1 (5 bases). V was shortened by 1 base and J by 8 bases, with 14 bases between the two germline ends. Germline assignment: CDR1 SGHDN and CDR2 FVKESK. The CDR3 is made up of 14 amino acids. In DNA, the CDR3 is TGTGCCAGCAGCCAAGTTTCCAGGGTCGGCGGCTACACCTTC. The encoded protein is CASSQVSRVGGYTF. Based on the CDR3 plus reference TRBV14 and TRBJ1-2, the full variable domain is EAGVTQFPSHSVIEKGQTVTLRCDPISGHDNLYWYRRVMGKEIKFLLHFVKESKQDESGMPNNRFLAERTGGTYSTLKVQPAELEDSGVYFCASSQVSRVGGYTFGSGTRLTVV.

In DNA form, the CDR3 reads TGTGCCATCAAGGCAGGGGGAAGCAATCAGCCCCAGCATTTT. This encodes CAIKAGGSNQPQHF. This rearrangement joins TRBV2 to TRBJ1-5, with 7 nucleotides matching TRBD1. CDR1 and CDR2 (germline): SNHLY, FYNNEI. V trimming: 10 bases; J trimming: 1 base; junction bases outside the gene matches: 7. This CDR3 spans 14 amino acids.

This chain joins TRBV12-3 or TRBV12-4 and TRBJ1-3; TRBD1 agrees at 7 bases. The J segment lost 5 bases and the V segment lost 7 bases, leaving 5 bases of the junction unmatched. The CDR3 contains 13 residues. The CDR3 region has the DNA TGTGCCAGCACCCTACAGGGGCGAAACACCATATATTTT. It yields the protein CASTLQGRNTIYF.

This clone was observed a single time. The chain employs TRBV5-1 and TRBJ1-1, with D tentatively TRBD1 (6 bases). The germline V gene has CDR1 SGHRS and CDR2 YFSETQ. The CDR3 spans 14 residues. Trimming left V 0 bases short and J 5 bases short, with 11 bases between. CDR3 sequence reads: CASSLGAGATEAFF. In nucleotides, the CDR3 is TGCGCCAGCAGCTTGGGGGCAGGGGCTACTGAAGCTTTCTTT.

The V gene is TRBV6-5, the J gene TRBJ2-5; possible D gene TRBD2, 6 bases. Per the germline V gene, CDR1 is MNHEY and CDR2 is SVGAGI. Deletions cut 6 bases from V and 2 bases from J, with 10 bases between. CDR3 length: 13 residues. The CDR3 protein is CASRGGGQETQYF. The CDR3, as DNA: TGTGCCAGCAGGGGAGGTGGGCAAGAGACCCAGTACTTC.